Below, one T cell receptor (beta chain) is given with its context. Antigen: not known. There are 16 residues in the CDR3. The V and J ends lost 4 bases and 3 bases respectively, with 18 bases between them. Germline lookup yields CDR1 SGHTA and CDR2 FQGNSA. The entry originates in a study of blood T cells in healthy people across ages. Study-wide results and limits: What prevented conclusive comparison of naive and antigen-experienced cells was that PBMCs were unsorted. Among long-lived donors, naive CD4+ cells were more numerous and diversity higher than in aged donors.

A second PCR of roughly 7 to 11 cycles used a sample-barcoded 5' primer and a J-beta primer mix. Via MiXCR, TCRdb re-called the 5' RACE reads, giving one row per CDR3 protein. This table holds about 640,000 distinct CDR3 sequences, roughly two fifths found once. It was approximately 9 milliliters of peripheral blood that were drawn from each donor. The sequence came from an elderly man in good health. Sequenced sample: blood. The V and J genes are TRBV7-2 and TRBJ2-5, with TRBD2 as a possible D gene (7 bases). CDR3 nucleotides: TGTGCCAGCAGCTCCGCGGGGGCCGGGCTAAAAGAGACCCAGTACTTC. As protein: CASSSAGAGLKETQYF. Variable domain in full (rest from reference TRBV7-2 and TRBJ2-5): GAGVSQSPSNKVTEKGKDVELRCDPISGHTALYWYRQSLGQGLEFLIYFQGNSAPDKSGLPSDRFSAERTGGSVSTLTIQRTQQEDSAVYLCASSSAGAGLKETQYFGPGTRLLVL.